This T cell receptor (beta chain) stems from a study of blood T cell repertoires in COVID-19. The length of the CDR3 is 16 residues. The germline V gene has CDR1 MDHEN and CDR2 SYDVKM. V lost 3 bases and J 1 base, leaving 12 bases between the germline ends. The assay was immunoSEQ multiplex PCR, and TCRdb's table has in-frame clones only and misses some. The sample holds around 93,000 clones, roughly 82% seen once. The gene calls are TRBV28 and TRBJ2-2; maybe TRBD2 (6 bases). The sample comprised peripheral blood. This sequence was found in a man older than 75 with acute or convalescent COVID-19. CDR3 DNA sequence: TGTGCCAGCAGTTTGTTAGCGGACTTGAACACCGGGGAGCTGTTTTTT. Amino acid sequence: CASSLLADLNTGELFF.